Below, 25 T cell receptor beta chains from the same sample are listed, as sequenced in a study of regulatory T cells in long-lasting Graves disease. CDR3-region Arm-PCR and iRepertoire HTBI primers produced the TCR beta libraries. One entry per CDR3 protein results from TCRdb running MiXCR on the multiplex PCR reads. The repertoire consists of over 300,000 distinct CDR3 sequences, with around 15% occurring once and the leading ten covering about 24%. Time point: newly diagnosed GD, antithyroid drugs for less than 3 months. Making the TCR library involved RNA that had been extracted from PBMCs. This specimen consisted of peripheral blood mononuclear cells (PBMCs), obtained at new diagnosis, from a patient treated with antithyroid drugs. The receptor source for this set is a female donor with Graves disease.

This chain joins TRBV20-1 and TRBJ2-5; TRBD2 matches 8 bases. Losses at the gene ends were 5 bases for V and 3 bases for J; bases not matched to a gene: 11. Per the germline V gene, CDR1 is DFQATT and CDR2 is SNEGSKA (reference sequence). This CDR3 spans 15 amino acids. This CDR3 reads CSASRGSGEEETQYF. The CDR3 coding sequence is TGCAGTGCTTCCCGTGGTAGCGGGGAGGAAGAGACCCAGTACTTC.

The gene calls are TRBV5-4 and TRBJ1-2; D unclear. CDR1 is SGHNT, CDR2 YYREEE, per germline (reference sequence). V lost 4 bases and J 7 bases, leaving 14 bases between the germline ends. The CDR3 has 13 residues. CDR3 DNA: TGTGCCAGCAGCGTGAACCGGGTTCCTGGCTACACCTTC. Translating gives CASSVNRVPGYTF.

This clonotype showed up just a few times. A much larger clone differs by one base, so this may be a read error. The rearrangement uses TRBV2 and TRBJ1-1; TRBD1 is a possible D gene (5 bases). In germline, CDR1 is SNHLY, CDR2 FYNNEI. V was pared by 5 bases and J by 4 bases, with 17 bases between. This CDR3 spans 15 amino acids. CDR3 coding DNA: TGTGCCAGCAGTTCCCCGGAAAGGGGCGGCACTGAAGCTTTCTTT. Translation: CASSSPERGGTEAFF.

The DNA of the CDR3 is TGTGCCAGCAGCTTAGGAGGGGGCAGGGATGGCTACACCTTC. This translates into CASSLGGGRDGYTF. The chain is built from TRBV13 and TRBJ1-2; 7 positions match TRBD1. This CDR3 has 14 residues. From germline, CDR1 is PRHDT and CDR2 FYEKMQ (reference sequence). V was clipped by 0 bases and J by 6 bases; unmatched bases: 4. Looking up the rest from reference TRBV13 and TRBJ1-2 gives the full variable domain: AAGVIQSPRHLIKEKRETATLKCYPIPRHDTVYWYQQGPGQDPQFLISFYEKMQSDKGSIPDRFSAQQFSDYHSELNMSSLELGDSALYFCASSLGGGRDGYTFGSGTRLTVV.

Many counts were recorded for this clonotype. V is TRBV24-1 and J is TRBJ2-3, with 14 bases aligning to TRBD2. V lost 4 bases, J lost 10 bases, and 9 bases stayed unmatched. The CDR3 extends over 16 amino acids. In germline, CDR1 is KGHDR, CDR2 SFDVKD. The DNA for the CDR3 is TGTGCCACCAGTGACCCGGGACTAGCGGGAGCAGGCGCGCAGTATTTT. It encodes CATSDPGLAGAGAQYF.

The V call is TRBV11-3, the J call TRBJ2-3; 8 bases are shared with TRBD1. V shed 7 bases and J 2 bases; nucleotides not matched to a gene: 11. The CDR3 runs 16 residues. The germline CDR1 and CDR2 sequences are SGHNT and YENEEA. The CDR3 sequence: CASTLGGQGSTDTQYF. The CDR3 DNA reads as TGTGCCAGCACCCTAGGCGGACAGGGCTCCACAGATACGCAGTATTTT.

This sequence joins TRBV19 and TRBJ2-1, with D tentatively TRBD2 (5 bases). V was cut by 7 bases and J by 9 bases, with 19 bases left in between. Per the germline V gene, CDR1 is LNHDA and CDR2 is SQIVND (reference sequence). CDR3 length: 14 amino acids. The CDR3, as DNA: TGTGCCAGTATGTCGGACGCCGGAGGAACTGAGCAGTTCTTC. This translates into CASMSDAGGTEQFF.

This clonotype was detected many times. DNA for the CDR3: TGTGCCAGCAGTTCCCCAGGGGAGGGAGAGACCCAGTACTTC. It is translated as CASSSPGEGETQYF. The chain joins TRBV27 to TRBJ2-5; D may be TRBD2 (7 bases). From germline, CDR1 is MNHEY and CDR2 SMNVEV (reference sequence). This CDR3 has 14 residues. V shed 4 bases and J shed 4 bases, with 13 bases lying between them.

This clonotype was counted ten times or more. The chain uses TRBV30 and TRBJ1-1, with 7 bases aligning to TRBD1. The V gene's germline CDR1 is GTSNPN and CDR2 SVGIG (reference sequence). CDR3 length: 13 amino acids. The V segment lost 7 bases and the J segment 1 base; nucleotides outside the gene matches: 6. The CDR3 DNA reads TGTGCCTTACACCGGGACAGGAACACTGAAGCTTTCTTT. It codes for CALHRDRNTEAFF.

This clonotype was seen ten or more times. The chain uses TRBV28 and TRBJ2-7; D remains unclear. The CDR3 sequence is 13 residues long. V was trimmed by 7 bases and J by 2 bases, leaving 12 bases between them. CDR1 is MDHEN, CDR2 SYDVKM, per germline. CDR3 in DNA: TGTGCCAGCACCCCCGGGCCTACCTACGAGCAGTACTTC. Residues: CASTPGPTYEQYF.

This clonotype was detected ten times or more. This chain links TRBV6-1 with TRBJ1-3, with 8 bases matching TRBD1. CDR3 length equals 16 residues. Germline-derived CDR1 and CDR2 are MNHNS and SASEGT. V was pared by 6 bases and J by 3 bases, with 10 bases of the junction left unmatched. CDR3 bases: TGTGCCAGCAGCAAGGGGGACAGGTCTGATGGAAACACCATATATTTT. Translation gives CASSKGDRSDGNTIYF.

This clonotype has more than one count but fewer than ten. CDR3: CSARDRAGAGNTEAFF. CDR3 coding DNA: TGCAGTGCTAGAGATAGAGCAGGGGCAGGGAACACTGAAGCTTTCTTT. The rearrangement uses TRBV20-1 and TRBJ1-1; possible D gene TRBD1, 6 bases. Trimming left V 0 bases short and J 1 base short, with 15 bases between. In germline, CDR1 is DFQATT, CDR2 SNEGSKA (reference sequence). This CDR3 comprises 16 residues.

This clonotype has a count of ten or more. The V call is TRBV20-1, the J call TRBJ1-2; D is ambiguous. Germline V CDR1 and CDR2: DFQATT, SNEGSKA (reference sequence). Deletions cut 2 bases from V and 8 bases from J, with 6 bases between. This CDR3 has 10 amino acids. CDR3 bases: TGCAGTGCTAGATTTGTCGGCTACACCTTC. It codes for CSARFVGYTF.

A single count supports this clonotype. Given a far larger clone just one base away, this is likely a sequencing read error. The chain couples TRBV7-6 to TRBJ2-2; TRBD2 agrees at 10 bases. CDR3 size: 16 residues. Germline lookup yields CDR1 SGHVS and CDR2 FNYEAQ. CDR3 coding DNA: TGTGCCAGCAGCCCACTCAGCGGGAGGGTCACCAGGGAGCTGTTTTTT. As protein: CASSPLSGRVTRELFF.

This clonotype was picked up many times. The gene calls are TRBV5-1 and TRBJ1-1, with 8 positions matching TRBD1. This CDR3 region has 15 residues. V gave up 5 bases and J gave up 0 bases; unmatched junction bases: 6. Germline assignment: CDR1 SGHRS and CDR2 YFSETQ. Written as DNA, the CDR3 is TGCGCCAGCAGGCTGACAGGGGAGATGAACACTGAAGCTTTCTTT. Translated: CASRLTGEMNTEAFF.

This clonotype was recorded at least ten times. J is TRBJ2-7 and V is TRBV6-2 or TRBV6-3; D gene unclear. This CDR3 comprises 14 residues. The germline V gene has CDR1 MNHEY and CDR2 SVGEGT. V lost 0 bases to trimming and J lost 5 bases, with 11 bases between them. This CDR3 reads CASSYSISRNEQYF. CDR3 sequence (DNA): TGTGCCAGCAGTTACTCGATAAGTAGAAACGAGCAGTACTTC.

This clonotype was counted at least ten times. The chain carries TRBV2 and TRBJ2-7; D possibly uses TRBD1 or TRBD2 (5 bases each). V was shortened by 6 bases and J by 2 bases, with 11 bases between the two germline ends. The CDR3 runs to 13 residues. The germline gives CDR1 SNHLY, CDR2 FYNNEI. The CDR3 spells CASRLTGPYEQYF. The CDR3, as DNA: TGTGCCAGCAGGCTGACGGGGCCCTACGAGCAGTACTTC.

This clonotype was detected ten times or more. The V gene is TRBV27, the J gene TRBJ2-3; TRBD1 aligns across 7 bases. CDR3 length: 17 residues. V was pared by 6 bases and J by 0 bases, with 12 bases of the junction left unmatched. Germline CDR1 MNHEY, CDR2 SMNVEV (reference sequence). For the CDR3, the DNA is TGTGCCAGCAGAAGGGACAGCCCCTTAGGGAGCACAGATACGCAGTATTTT. Translating it yields CASRRDSPLGSTDTQYF.

This clonotype has a count of ten or more. V usage is TRBV5-1 and J usage is TRBJ1-1; D is unresolved. The CDR3 is 19 residues long. Germline CDR1 and CDR2: SGHRS and YFSETQ. Trimming cost V 4 bases and J 0 bases, with 25 bases left between them. The CDR3 loop reads CASSVAISQSTKLNTEAFF. CDR3 nucleotide sequence: TGCGCCAGCAGCGTGGCAATCTCGCAATCGACCAAATTGAACACTGAAGCTTTCTTT.

As to this clonotype: Since a far larger clone is one base different, this is likely a read error. The chain couples TRBV7-2 to TRBJ2-1; 8 positions match TRBD2. The CDR3 has 16 residues. Germline CDR1 is SGHTA and CDR2 is FQGNSA. The CDR3 region is CACSPAGGAAYNEQFF. The CDR3 coding sequence is TGTGCCTGCAGCCCGGCCGGGGGGGCCGCCTACAATGAGCAGTTCTTC.

This chain joins TRBV12-3 or TRBV12-4 and TRBJ1-5; TRBD1 might be the D (6 bases). The CDR3 contains 14 residues. Trimming removed 2 bases at V and 6 bases at J, with 11 bases between. CDR3 in amino acids: CASSLTQGGQPQHF. The CDR3 DNA reads TGTGCCAGCAGTTTAACACAGGGCGGTCAGCCCCAGCATTTT.

J is TRBJ2-4 and V is TRBV24-1; a possible D gene is TRBD2 (5 bases). This CDR3 has 14 amino acids. Germline CDR1 reads KGHDR; CDR2 reads SFDVKD. The V and J ends lost 4 bases and 8 bases respectively, with 14 bases between them. As DNA, the CDR3 is TGTGCCACCAGTGACCCCGGTGAGGGTGACATTCAGTACTTC. Amino acids: CATSDPGEGDIQYF.

This clonotype was seen ten or more times. V usage is TRBV10-3 and J usage is TRBJ1-2; D remains ambiguous. Germline CDR1 and CDR2: ENHRY and SYGVKD. Trimming pared 0 bases from V and 3 bases from J, leaving 17 bases between. The CDR3 has 17 amino acids. CDR3 amino acids: CAISESISGASYYGYTF. The DNA for the CDR3 is TGTGCCATCAGTGAGTCGATTTCGGGAGCATCGTACTATGGCTACACCTTC.

This clonotype came up many times. The genes are TRBV28 and TRBJ2-1; TRBD2 matches at 12 bases. This CDR3 comprises 18 residues. Germline V gives CDR1 MDHEN, CDR2 SYDVKM. The J segment lost 1 base and the V segment lost 7 bases, leaving 11 bases of the junction unmatched. Here the CDR3 DNA reads TGTGCCAGCACCTTACTAGCGGGAGGCTGGGGGTCCTACAATGAGCAGTTCTTC. Its translation is CASTLLAGGWGSYNEQFF.

This chain links TRBV15 with TRBJ2-6, with D perhaps matching TRBD1 or TRBD2 (5 bases each). CDR1 is LNHNV and CDR2 is YYDKDF in the germline V gene (reference sequence). Trimming took 2 bases from V and 0 from J, leaving 14 bases between them. There are 18 residues in the CDR3. Here the CDR3 DNA reads TGTGCCACCAGCAGAAAGGGGACCCTTGCCTCTGGGGCCAACGTCCTGACTTTC. Protein sequence: CATSRKGTLASGANVLTF.